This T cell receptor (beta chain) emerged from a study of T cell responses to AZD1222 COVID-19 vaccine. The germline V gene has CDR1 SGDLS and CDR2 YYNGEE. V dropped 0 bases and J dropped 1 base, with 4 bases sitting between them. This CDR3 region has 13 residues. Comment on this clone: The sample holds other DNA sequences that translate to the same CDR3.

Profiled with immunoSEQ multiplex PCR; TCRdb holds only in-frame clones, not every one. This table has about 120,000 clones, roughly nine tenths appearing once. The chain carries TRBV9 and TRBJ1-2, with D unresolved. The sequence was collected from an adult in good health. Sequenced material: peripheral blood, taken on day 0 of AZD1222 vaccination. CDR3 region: CASSVALNYGYTF. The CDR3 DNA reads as TGTGCCAGCAGCGTAGCCCTTAACTATGGCTACACCTTC.